This T cell receptor (beta chain) was identified during a study of cytomegalovirus exposure and HLA in healthy donors. Whole-study results and caveats: The classifier, whose performance was assessed in both the original and validation cohorts, reportedly diagnosed cytomegalovirus status with high specificity and sensitivity. Rarity marked most TCR sequences, yet some public TCRs occurred in many donors.

The table came from immunoSEQ multiplex PCR; TCRdb's copy has only in-frame clones and leaves some out. The sample includes 95,000 to 150,000 clones, 80% to 90% of them seen just once. As for this clone: Its specificity is not known.

The CDR3 loop spans 14 amino acids. Germline CDR1 is SGHTA and CDR2 is FQGNSA. Trimming took 6 bases from V and 5 from J; bases not matched to a gene: 10. The chain employs TRBV7-2 and TRBJ2-7; 7 bases line up with TRBD2. Sequencing was done on a sample of PBMCs. This TCR was sampled from a woman aged 18-30 years in good health and CMV-seronegative. CDR3 nucleotide sequence: TGTGCCAGCAGGGAGGGCGGGAGTAGGAACGAGCAGTACTTC. Its protein is CASREGGSRNEQYF.